The clone carrying this T cell receptor (beta chain) was picked up a small number of times. The CDR3 has 13 amino acids. Germline V gene sequence: CDR1 MNHEY, CDR2 SVGAGI. V lost 2 bases and J lost 9, with 11 bases in between. The record originates from a study of metastatic and nonmetastatic thyroid tumors. Among the patients, none had received any treatment before thyroid surgery. TCRdb re-called the PCR reads with MiXCR. The table shows more than 9,000 clones, with approximately 33% occurring only once. This TCR was recovered from a female donor with papillary thyroid cancer or a benign thyroid nodule (not recorded which). Some clones in this sample may be carry-over from other donors' samples. The sample was adjacent normal tissue. The chain employs TRBV6-5 and TRBJ2-1; D is unresolved. The CDR3 DNA reads TGTGCCAGCAGTTACGGTGGGTTTTCTGAGCAGTTCTTC. It translates to CASSYGGFSEQFF.